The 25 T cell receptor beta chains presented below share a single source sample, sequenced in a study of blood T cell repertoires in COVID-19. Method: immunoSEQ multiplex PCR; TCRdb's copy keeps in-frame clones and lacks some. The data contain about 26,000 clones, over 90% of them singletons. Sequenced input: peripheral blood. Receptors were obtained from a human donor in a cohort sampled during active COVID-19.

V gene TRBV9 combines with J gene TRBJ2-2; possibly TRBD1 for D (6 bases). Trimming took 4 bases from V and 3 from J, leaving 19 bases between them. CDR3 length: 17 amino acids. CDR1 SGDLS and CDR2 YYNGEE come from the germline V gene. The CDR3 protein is CASSPNPHRVDTGELFF. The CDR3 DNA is TGTGCCAGCAGCCCGAACCCCCACAGGGTTGACACCGGGGAGCTGTTTTTT.

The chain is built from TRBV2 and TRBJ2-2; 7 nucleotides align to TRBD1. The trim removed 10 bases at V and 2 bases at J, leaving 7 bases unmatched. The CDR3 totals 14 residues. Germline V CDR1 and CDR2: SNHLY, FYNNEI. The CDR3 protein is CANTGDLNTGELFF. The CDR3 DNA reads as TGTGCCAACACAGGGGACCTAAACACCGGGGAGCTGTTTTTT.

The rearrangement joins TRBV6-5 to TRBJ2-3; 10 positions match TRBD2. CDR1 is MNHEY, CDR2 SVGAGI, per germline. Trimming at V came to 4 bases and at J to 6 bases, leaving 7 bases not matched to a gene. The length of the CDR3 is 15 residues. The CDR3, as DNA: TGTGCCAGCAGTTCCTCTAGCGGGAGTCTGGATACGCAGTATTTT. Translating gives CASSSSSGSLDTQYF.

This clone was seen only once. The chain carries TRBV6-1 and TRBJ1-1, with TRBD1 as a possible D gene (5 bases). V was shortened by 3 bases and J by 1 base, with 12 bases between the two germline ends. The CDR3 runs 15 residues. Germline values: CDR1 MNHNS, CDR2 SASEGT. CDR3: CASSDKRGTNTEAFF. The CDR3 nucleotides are TGTGCCAGCAGTGACAAACGGGGGACGAACACTGAAGCTTTCTTT.

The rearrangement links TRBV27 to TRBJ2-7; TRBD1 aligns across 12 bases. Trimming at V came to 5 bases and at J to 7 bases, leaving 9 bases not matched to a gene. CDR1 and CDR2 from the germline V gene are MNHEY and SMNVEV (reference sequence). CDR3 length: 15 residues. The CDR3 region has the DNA TGTGCCAGCAGTATACCGGGACAGGGGGCGTCAGAGCAGTACTTC. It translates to CASSIPGQGASEQYF.

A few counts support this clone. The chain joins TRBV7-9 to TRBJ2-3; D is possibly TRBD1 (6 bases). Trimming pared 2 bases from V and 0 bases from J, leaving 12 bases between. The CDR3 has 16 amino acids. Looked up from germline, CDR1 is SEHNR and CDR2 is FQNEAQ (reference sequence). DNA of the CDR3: TGTGCCAGCAGCTTAATCGTGGGGGCGAGCACAGATACGCAGTATTTT. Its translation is CASSLIVGASTDTQYF. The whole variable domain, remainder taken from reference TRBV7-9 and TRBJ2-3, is DTGVSQNPRHKITKRGQNVTFRCDPISEHNRLYWYRQTLGQGPEFLTYFQNEAQLEKSRLLSDRFSAERPKGSFSTLEIQRTEQGDSAMYLCASSLIVGASTDTQYFGPGTRLTVL.

The CDR3 coding sequence is TGCAGTGCTAGTTGGACAGGGACCTTTGGTGGCTACACCTTC. As protein: CSASWTGTFGGYTF. The rearrangement uses TRBV20-1 and TRBJ1-2; TRBD1 agrees at 8 bases. Per germline, CDR1 DFQATT and CDR2 SNEGSKA (reference sequence). V was clipped by 3 bases and J by 7 bases; unmatched bases: 10. The CDR3 is 14 residues long.

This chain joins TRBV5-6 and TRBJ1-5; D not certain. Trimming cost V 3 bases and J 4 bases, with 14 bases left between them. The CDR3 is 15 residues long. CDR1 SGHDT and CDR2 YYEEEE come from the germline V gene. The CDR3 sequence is CASSSEGKANQPQHF. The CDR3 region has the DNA TGTGCCAGCAGCTCAGAGGGTAAGGCGAATCAGCCCCAGCATTTT.

The CDR3 nucleotides read TGCGCCAGTAGGACTAGCGGGAACACCGGGGAGCTGTTTTTT. Amino acid sequence: CASRTSGNTGELFF. The V gene is TRBV10-1, the J gene TRBJ2-2; TRBD2 matches 10 bases. CDR1 is WNHNN and CDR2 is SYGVQD in the germline V gene (reference sequence). The V segment lost 9 bases and the J segment 1 base; nucleotides outside the gene matches: 2. The CDR3 extends over 14 amino acids.

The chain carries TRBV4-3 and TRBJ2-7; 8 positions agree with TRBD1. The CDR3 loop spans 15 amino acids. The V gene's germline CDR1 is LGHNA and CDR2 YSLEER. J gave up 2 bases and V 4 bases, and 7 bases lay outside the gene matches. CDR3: CASSLGQGGTYEQYF. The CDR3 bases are TGCGCCAGCAGCCTTGGACAGGGTGGCACCTACGAGCAGTACTTC.

CDR3 amino acids: CASSEVGARRQETQYF. The CDR3 DNA reads TGTGCCAGCAGTGAAGTGGGAGCGCGGAGACAAGAGACCCAGTACTTC. The genes are TRBV6-1 and TRBJ2-5, with D possibly TRBD2 on 5 matching bases. The CDR3 totals 16 residues. With 1 base removed from V and 2 bases from J, the gap between germline ends came to 14 bases. The germline V gene encodes CDR1 MNHNS and CDR2 SASEGT.

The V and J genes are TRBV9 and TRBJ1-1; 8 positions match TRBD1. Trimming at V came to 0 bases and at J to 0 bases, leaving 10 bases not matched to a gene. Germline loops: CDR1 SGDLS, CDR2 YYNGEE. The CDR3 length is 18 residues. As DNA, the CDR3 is TGTGCCAGCAGCGTAGAGGGGCAGGGGGCCGTTATGAACACTGAAGCTTTCTTT. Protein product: CASSVEGQGAVMNTEAFF.

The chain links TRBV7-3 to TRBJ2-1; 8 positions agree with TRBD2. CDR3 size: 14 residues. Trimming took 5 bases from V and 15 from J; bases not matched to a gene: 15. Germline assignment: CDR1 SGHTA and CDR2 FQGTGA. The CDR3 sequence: CASSPHALAGPLFF. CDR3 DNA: TGTGCCAGCAGCCCCCACGCGCTAGCGGGTCCTTTGTTCTTC.

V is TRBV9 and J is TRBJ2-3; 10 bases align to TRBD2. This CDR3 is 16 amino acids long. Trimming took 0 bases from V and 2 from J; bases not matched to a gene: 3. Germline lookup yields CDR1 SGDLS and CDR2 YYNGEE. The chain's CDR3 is CASSVESGGATDTQYF. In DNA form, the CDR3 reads TGTGCCAGCAGCGTAGAAAGCGGGGGGGCCACAGATACGCAGTATTTT. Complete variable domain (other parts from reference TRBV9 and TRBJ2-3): DSGVTQTPKHLITATGQRVTLRCSPRSGDLSVYWYQQSLDQGLQFLIQYYNGEERAKGNILERFSAQQFPDLHSELNLSSLELGDSALYFCASSVESGGATDTQYFGPGTRLTVL.

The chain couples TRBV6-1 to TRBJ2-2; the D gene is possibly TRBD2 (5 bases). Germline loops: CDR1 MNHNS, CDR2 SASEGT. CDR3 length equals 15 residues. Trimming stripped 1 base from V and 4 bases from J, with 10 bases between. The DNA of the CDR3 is TGTGCCAGCAGTGAAGTGGGAGCTCGCACCGGGGAGCTGTTTTTT. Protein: CASSEVGARTGELFF.

Here the CDR3 reads CASSRLRTGYTGELFF. Written as DNA, the CDR3 is TGTGCCAGTAGTAGACTAAGGACGGGATACACCGGGGAGCTGTTTTTT. V is TRBV19 and J is TRBJ2-2; possibly TRBD2 for D (5 bases). The germline V gene has CDR1 LNHDA and CDR2 SQIVND (reference sequence). Trimming shortened V by 4 bases and J by 3 bases, and 15 bases separated the two germline ends. The CDR3 covers 16 residues.

The CDR3 is CASSPKQSYNSPLHF. CDR3 bases: TGTGCCAGCAGCCCGAAACAGAGCTATAATTCACCCCTCCACTTT. The chain has TRBV5-6 and TRBJ1-6, with no clear D. The V and J ends lost 4 bases and 3 bases respectively, with 11 bases between them. Germline V gene lookup returns CDR1 SGHDT and CDR2 YYEEEE. The CDR3 covers 15 residues.

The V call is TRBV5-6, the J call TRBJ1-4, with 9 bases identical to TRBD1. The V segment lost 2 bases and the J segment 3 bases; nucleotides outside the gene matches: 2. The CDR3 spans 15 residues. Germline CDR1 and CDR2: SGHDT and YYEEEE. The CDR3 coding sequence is TGTGCCAGCAGCTTCCGGACAGGGGCTAATGAAAAACTGTTTTTT. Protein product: CASSFRTGANEKLFF.

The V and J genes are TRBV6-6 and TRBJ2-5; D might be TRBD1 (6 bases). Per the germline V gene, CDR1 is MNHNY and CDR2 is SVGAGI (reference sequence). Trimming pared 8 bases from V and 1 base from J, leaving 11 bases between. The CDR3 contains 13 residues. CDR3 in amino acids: CASVGQPQETQYF. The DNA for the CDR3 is TGTGCCAGCGTAGGACAGCCCCAAGAGACCCAGTACTTC.

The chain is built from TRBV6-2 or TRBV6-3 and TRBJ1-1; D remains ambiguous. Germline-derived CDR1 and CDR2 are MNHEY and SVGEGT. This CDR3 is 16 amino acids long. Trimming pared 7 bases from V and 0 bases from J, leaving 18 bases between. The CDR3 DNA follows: TGTGCCAGCATCCCCGGCGGGGTCTTCATGAACACTGAAGCTTTCTTT. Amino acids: CASIPGGVFMNTEAFF.

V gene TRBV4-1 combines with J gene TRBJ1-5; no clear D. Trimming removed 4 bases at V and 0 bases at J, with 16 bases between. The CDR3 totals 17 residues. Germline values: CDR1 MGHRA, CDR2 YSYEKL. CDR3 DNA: TGCGCCAGCAGCCCCGATAGACACGTAACTAGCAATCAGCCCCAGCATTTT. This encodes CASSPDRHVTSNQPQHF.

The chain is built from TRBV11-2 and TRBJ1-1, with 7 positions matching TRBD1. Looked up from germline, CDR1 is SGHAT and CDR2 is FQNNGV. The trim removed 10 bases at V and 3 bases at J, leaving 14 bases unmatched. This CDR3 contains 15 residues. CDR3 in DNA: TGTGCCACCCATAGGGGGCGGGGATTCGACACTGAAGCTTTCTTT. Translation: CATHRGRGFDTEAFF.

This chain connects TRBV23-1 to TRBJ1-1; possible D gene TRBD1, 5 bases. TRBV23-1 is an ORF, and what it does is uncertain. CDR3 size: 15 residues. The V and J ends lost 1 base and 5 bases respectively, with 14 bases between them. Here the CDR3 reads CASSQLEAGRTEAFF. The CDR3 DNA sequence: TGCGCCAGCAGTCAATTAGAGGCAGGGAGGACTGAAGCTTTCTTT.

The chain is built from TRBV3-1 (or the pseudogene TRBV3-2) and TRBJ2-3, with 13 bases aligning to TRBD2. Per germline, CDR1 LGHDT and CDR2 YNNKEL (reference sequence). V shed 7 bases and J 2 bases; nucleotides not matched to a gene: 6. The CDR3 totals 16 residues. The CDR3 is CASKTGLAGPTDTQYF. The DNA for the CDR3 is TGTGCCAGCAAAACGGGACTAGCGGGACCCACAGATACGCAGTATTTT.

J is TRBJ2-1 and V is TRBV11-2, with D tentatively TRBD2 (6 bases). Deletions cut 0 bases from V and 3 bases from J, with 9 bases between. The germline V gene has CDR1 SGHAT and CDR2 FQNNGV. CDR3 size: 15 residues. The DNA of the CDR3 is TGTGCCAGCAGCTTAGAGGGCGGGGACTACAATGAGCAGTTCTTC. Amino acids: CASSLEGGDYNEQFF.